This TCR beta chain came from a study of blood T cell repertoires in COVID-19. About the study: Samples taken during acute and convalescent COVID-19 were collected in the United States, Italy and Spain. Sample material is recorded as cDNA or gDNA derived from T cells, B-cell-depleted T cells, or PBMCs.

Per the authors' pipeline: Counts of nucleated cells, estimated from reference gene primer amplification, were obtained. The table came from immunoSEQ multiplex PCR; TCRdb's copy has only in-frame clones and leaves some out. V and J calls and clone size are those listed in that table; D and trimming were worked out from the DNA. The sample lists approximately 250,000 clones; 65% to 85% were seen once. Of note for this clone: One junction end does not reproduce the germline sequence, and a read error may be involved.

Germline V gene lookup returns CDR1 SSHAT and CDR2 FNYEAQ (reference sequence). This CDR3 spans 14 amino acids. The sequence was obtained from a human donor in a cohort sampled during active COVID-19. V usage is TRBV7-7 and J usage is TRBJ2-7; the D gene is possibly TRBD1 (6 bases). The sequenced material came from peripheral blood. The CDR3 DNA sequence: TGTGCTAGCAGCCCCGGACAGTCCTCCTACGAGCAGTACTTC. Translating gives CASSPGQSSYEQYF.